This T cell receptor beta chain was sequenced in a study of blood T cell repertoires in COVID-19. This clone showed up just once. Clones were read by immunoSEQ multiplex PCR, and TCRdb kept only the in-frame ones, dropping some. Counted here are under 200,000 clones, 79% occurring once; the ten biggest clones make up more than 6.5%. Germline assignment: CDR1 MNHEY and CDR2 SVGEGT. This CDR3 comprises 12 residues. With 6 bases removed from V and 7 bases from J, the gap between germline ends came to 10 bases. Sequencing used peripheral blood. The TCR comes from a woman aged 55 to 70 with COVID-19, enrolled during active disease. The V gene is TRBV6-2 or TRBV6-3, the J gene TRBJ2-4; D is unclear. The CDR3 DNA is TGTGCCAGCAGCTCATGGAGCAACATTCAGTACTTC. Translating it yields CASSSWSNIQYF.